This entry lists 3 T cell receptor beta chains sequenced from one sample in a study of blood T cell repertoires in COVID-19. The assay was immunoSEQ multiplex PCR, and TCRdb's table has in-frame clones only and misses some. The sample shows 200,000 to 250,000 clones, 88% of them seen only once. Sequenced sample: peripheral blood. The receptor source for this set is a woman aged 60-75 years with acute or convalescent COVID-19.

CDR3 DNA sequence: TGTGCCAGCAGCTCGGACTTAAACTCTGGAAACACCATATATTTT. This encodes CASSSDLNSGNTIYF. The rearrangement uses TRBV7-8 and TRBJ1-3, with D uncertain. Trimming pared 4 bases from V and 0 bases from J, leaving 10 bases between. This CDR3 is built from 15 residues. CDR1 SGHVS and CDR2 FQNEAQ come from the germline V gene.

This sequence joins TRBV30 and TRBJ1-1; perhaps TRBD1 as D (6 bases). CDR1 GTSNPN and CDR2 SVGIG come from the germline V gene (reference sequence). V lost 2 bases and J 6 bases, leaving 13 bases between the germline ends. This CDR3 is 13 amino acids long. CDR3 loop: CAWSNRQEAEAFF. CDR3 DNA: TGTGCCTGGAGTAACAGACAGGAGGCTGAAGCTTTCTTT.

This clone was seen only a few times. The chain recombines TRBV28 with TRBJ2-1; TRBD2 matches 11 bases. The ends lost 7 bases at V and 0 bases at J; junction bases unmatched: 2. The germline gives CDR1 MDHEN, CDR2 SYDVKM. The CDR3 extends over 15 amino acids. CDR3 bases: TGTGCCAGCATAGCGGGAGGGCCCTCCTACAATGAGCAGTTCTTC. This encodes CASIAGGPSYNEQFF. The full variable domain, completed using reference TRBV28 and TRBJ2-1, is DVKVTQSSRYLVKRTGEKVFLECVQDMDHENMFWYRQDPGLGLRLIYFSYDVKMKEKGDIPEGYSVSREKKERFSLILESASTNQTSMYLCASIAGGPSYNEQFFGPGTRLTVL.